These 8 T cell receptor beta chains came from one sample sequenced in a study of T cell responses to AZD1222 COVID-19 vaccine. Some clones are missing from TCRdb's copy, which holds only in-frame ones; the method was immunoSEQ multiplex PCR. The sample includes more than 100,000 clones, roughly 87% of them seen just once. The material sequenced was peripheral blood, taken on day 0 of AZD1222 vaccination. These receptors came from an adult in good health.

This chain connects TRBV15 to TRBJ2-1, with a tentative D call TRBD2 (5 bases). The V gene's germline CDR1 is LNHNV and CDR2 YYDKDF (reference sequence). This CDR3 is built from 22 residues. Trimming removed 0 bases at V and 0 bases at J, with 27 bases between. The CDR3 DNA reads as TGTGCCACCAGCAGAGATCTTTACGCAGGAGGACCGGGCGGTTACTCCTACAATGAGCAGTTCTTC. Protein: CATSRDLYAGGPGGYSYNEQFF.

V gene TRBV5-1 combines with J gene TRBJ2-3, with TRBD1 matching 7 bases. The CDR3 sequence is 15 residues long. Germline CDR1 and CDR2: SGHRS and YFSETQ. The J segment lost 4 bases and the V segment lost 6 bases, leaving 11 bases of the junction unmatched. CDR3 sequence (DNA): TGCGCCAGCACCCTTTGGGACAGATATTCAGATACGCAGTATTTT. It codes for CASTLWDRYSDTQYF.

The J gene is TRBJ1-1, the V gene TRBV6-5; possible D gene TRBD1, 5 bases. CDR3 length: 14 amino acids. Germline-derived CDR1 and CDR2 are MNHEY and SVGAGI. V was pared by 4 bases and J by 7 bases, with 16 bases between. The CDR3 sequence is CASSSVFLGDEAFF. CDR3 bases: TGTGCCAGCAGTTCCGTCTTTCTGGGGGATGAAGCTTTCTTT.

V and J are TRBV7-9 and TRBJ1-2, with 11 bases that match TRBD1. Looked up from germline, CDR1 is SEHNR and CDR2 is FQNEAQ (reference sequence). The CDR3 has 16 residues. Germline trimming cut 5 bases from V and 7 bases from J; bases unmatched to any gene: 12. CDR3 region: CASSQRGQGGFVGYTF. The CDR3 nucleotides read TGTGCCAGCAGCCAAAGGGGACAGGGGGGGTTCGTTGGCTACACCTTC.

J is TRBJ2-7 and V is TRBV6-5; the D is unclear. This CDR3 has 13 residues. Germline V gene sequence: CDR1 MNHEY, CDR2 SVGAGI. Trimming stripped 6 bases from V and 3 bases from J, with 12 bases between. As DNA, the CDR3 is TGTGCCAGCAGGGATTCACAAGGCTACGAGCAGTACTTC. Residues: CASRDSQGYEQYF.

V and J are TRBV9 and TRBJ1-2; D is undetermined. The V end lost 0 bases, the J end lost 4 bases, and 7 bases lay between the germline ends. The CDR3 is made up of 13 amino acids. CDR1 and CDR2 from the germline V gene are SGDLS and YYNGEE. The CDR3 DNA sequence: TGTGCCAGCAGCGTAGACAGTTCCTATGGCTACACCTTC. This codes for CASSVDSSYGYTF.

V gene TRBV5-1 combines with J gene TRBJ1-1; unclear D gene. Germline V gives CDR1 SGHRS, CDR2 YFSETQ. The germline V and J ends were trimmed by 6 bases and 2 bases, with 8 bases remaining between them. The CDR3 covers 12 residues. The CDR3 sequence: CASKRDNTEAFF. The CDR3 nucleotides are TGCGCCAGCAAGCGGGATAACACTGAAGCTTTCTTT.

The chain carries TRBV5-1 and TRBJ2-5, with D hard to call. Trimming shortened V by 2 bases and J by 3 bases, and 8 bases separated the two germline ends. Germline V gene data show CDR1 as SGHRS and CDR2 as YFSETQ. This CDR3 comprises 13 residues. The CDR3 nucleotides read TGCGCCAGCAGCTTTGGCAGTGAAGAGACCCAGTACTTC. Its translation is CASSFGSEETQYF.